Listed here are 16 T cell receptor beta chains from one sample, sequenced in a study of CD8 T cells in ankylosing spondylitis. In TCRdb, the 5' RACE reads were re-called with MiXCR into one record per CDR3 protein. The sample contains 250,000 to 400,000 distinct CDR3 sequences, around 10% of which appear only once. The material sequenced was blood, either unsorted or a sorted T cell fraction (not recorded which). These receptors all stem from a female donor with ankylosing spondylitis or in good health (not recorded which).

In its sample, this clonotype was seen many times. Here the CDR3 reads CSASDPRGGGQPQHF. The CDR3 nucleotides are TGCAGTGCTAGTGATCCGCGTGGGGGCGGTCAGCCCCAGCATTTT. This chain links TRBV20-1 with TRBJ1-5; D perhaps matches TRBD1 (6 bases). Trimming pared 3 bases from V and 6 bases from J, leaving 18 bases between. CDR3 length equals 15 residues. Germline V CDR1 and CDR2: DFQATT, SNEGSKA (reference sequence).

There are a few counts of this clonotype. The chain uses TRBV11-2 and TRBJ2-2, with TRBD1 matching over 7 bases. V was pared by 2 bases and J by 6 bases, with 12 bases of the junction left unmatched. This CDR3 has 17 amino acids. Germline values: CDR1 SGHAT, CDR2 FQNNGV. CDR3 in DNA: TGTGCCAGCAGCTTAAGCGTAGACAGGGCTCTTCCCGGGGAGCTGTTTTTT. It encodes CASSLSVDRALPGELFF.

Details on this clonotype: A read error is possible here, since a much larger clone lies one base away. The chain couples TRBV5-1 to TRBJ2-2; no firm D call. CDR3 length: 11 residues. V lost 2 bases, J lost 10 bases, and 6 bases lay in between. Germline CDR1 is SGHRS and CDR2 is YFSETQ. The DNA for the CDR3 is TGCGCCAGCAGCTTTCGGGTGGAGCTGTTTTTT. It yields the protein CASSFRVELFF.

The table lists this clonotype with many counts. J is TRBJ1-5 and V is TRBV12-3 or TRBV12-4; 8 bases fit TRBD1. The length of the CDR3 is 15 residues. Losses at the gene ends were 6 bases for V and 6 bases for J; bases not matched to a gene: 10. Here the CDR3 reads CASSQRRGRRQPQHF. The CDR3 DNA follows: TGTGCCAGCAGCCAACGCAGGGGGCGCCGTCAGCCCCAGCATTTT.

This clonotype was seen ten or more times. This sequence joins TRBV12-3 or TRBV12-4 and TRBJ2-3, with D hard to call. This CDR3 spans 13 amino acids. The V gene lost 3 bases and the J gene lost 4 bases, with 8 bases spanning the gap. CDR3 in DNA: TGTGCCAGCAGTTTCAGTGGTGCAGATACGCAGTATTTT. Protein product: CASSFSGADTQYF.

This clonotype occurred many times. The gene calls are TRBV6-6 and TRBJ2-3; D gene unclear. Germline V gives CDR1 MNHNY, CDR2 SVGAGI (reference sequence). CDR3 length equals 13 residues. V lost 6 bases and J 2 bases, leaving 9 bases between the germline ends. CDR3 sequence reads: CASSPEHTDTQYF. CDR3 nucleotides: TGTGCCAGCAGCCCGGAACACACAGATACGCAGTATTTT.

This clonotype was counted at least ten times. The genes are TRBV11-3 and TRBJ2-1; D gene ambiguous. Germline lookup yields CDR1 SGHNT and CDR2 YENEEA. The CDR3 runs to 18 residues. V lost 4 bases to trimming and J lost 0 bases, with 19 bases between them. The chain's CDR3 is CASSSISLGLGSYNEQFF. The CDR3 nucleotides are TGTGCCAGCAGCTCCATCAGCCTCGGGTTGGGCTCCTACAATGAGCAGTTCTTC.

At least ten counts were recorded for this clonotype. The chain couples TRBV6-1 to TRBJ2-7; tentatively, D is TRBD1 (6 bases). The CDR3 totals 13 residues. V was shortened by 8 bases and J by 1 base, with 12 bases between the two germline ends. From germline, CDR1 is MNHNS and CDR2 SASEGT. The CDR3: CASEDSFSYEQYF. The CDR3 DNA is TGTGCCAGCGAGGACAGTTTTTCCTACGAGCAGTACTTC.

This clonotype was seen many times. The rearrangement links TRBV7-9 to TRBJ1-5, with TRBD1 as a possible D gene (5 bases). This CDR3 contains 15 residues. In germline, CDR1 is SEHNR, CDR2 FQNEAQ (reference sequence). V was clipped by 5 bases and J by 0 bases, with 11 bases between them. CDR3 sequence reads: CASSAGGNSNQPQHF. In DNA form, the CDR3 reads TGTGCCAGCAGCGCCGGGGGGAATAGCAATCAGCCCCAGCATTTT.

This clonotype was detected ten times or more. The rearrangement joins TRBV20-1 to TRBJ1-2, with D uncertain. V gave up 2 bases and J gave up 3 bases, with 13 bases separating them. CDR3 length: 14 residues. The V gene's germline CDR1 is DFQATT and CDR2 SNEGSKA (reference sequence). The CDR3 loop reads CSARLQRAYYGYTF. The CDR3 DNA reads TGCAGTGCTAGATTGCAGCGGGCTTACTATGGCTACACCTTC.

The sample holds many counts of this clonotype. This chain links TRBV6-1 with TRBJ2-1, with a weak D call TRBD2 (7 bases). V lost 8 bases, J lost 3 bases, and 17 bases lay in between. The germline CDR1 and CDR2 sequences are MNHNS and SASEGT. The CDR3 covers 15 residues. Here the CDR3 DNA reads TGTGCCAGCCAAGGGGAGGGGGGATTCTACAATGAGCAGTTCTTC. It yields the protein CASQGEGGFYNEQFF.

This clonotype showed up just a few times. The rearrangement uses TRBV19 and TRBJ1-2; TRBD1 might be the D (5 bases). CDR3 size: 14 residues. V dropped 6 bases and J dropped 8 bases, with 19 bases sitting between them. The germline gives CDR1 LNHDA, CDR2 SQIVND (reference sequence). The CDR3 DNA reads as TGTGCCAGTAGGGGACCGGGACCTTCTAGGGGCTACACCTTC. The encoded protein is CASRGPGPSRGYTF.

This clonotype was observed a few times. V and J are TRBV20-1 and TRBJ2-4; D possibly corresponds to TRBD2 (5 bases). V lost 2 bases and J lost 0, with 17 bases in between. CDR3 length: 17 amino acids. Germline CDR1 reads DFQATT; CDR2 reads SNEGSKA (reference sequence). The CDR3 DNA reads as TGCAGTGCTAGAATCCAAACTAGGGAACTAGCCAAAAACATTCAGTACTTC. This gives the protein CSARIQTRELAKNIQYF.

This clonotype occurred many times. The chain is built from TRBV12-3 or TRBV12-4 and TRBJ1-2; no reliable D call. CDR3 length: 13 amino acids. V was pared by 2 bases and J by 5 bases, with 9 bases between. Here the CDR3 reads CASSLMSLYGYTF. The CDR3 DNA follows: TGTGCCAGCAGTTTAATGAGCCTTTATGGCTACACCTTC.

The V and J genes are TRBV28 and TRBJ1-1; no definite D call. The length of the CDR3 is 14 residues. The V and J ends lost 4 bases and 0 bases respectively, with 9 bases between them. Germline-derived CDR1 and CDR2 are MDHEN and SYDVKM. The CDR3 nucleotides are TGTGCCAGCAGTTCCCAACAGATGAACACTGAAGCTTTCTTT. As protein: CASSSQQMNTEAFF.

This clonotype was detected many times. The chain is built from TRBV20-1 and TRBJ1-1; D gene uncertain. V gave up 5 bases and J gave up 3 bases, with 7 bases separating them. The length of the CDR3 is 11 residues. CDR1 and CDR2 (germline): DFQATT, SNEGSKA (reference sequence). The CDR3 DNA reads TGCAGTGCTTTAGATCACACTGAAGCTTTCTTT. Its translation is CSALDHTEAFF.